Sequencing of this TCR beta chain was carried out in a study of T cells in Graves' hyperthyroidism and ophthalmopathy. Many counts were recorded for this clonotype. This CDR3 spans 11 amino acids. CDR1 is MNHEY and CDR2 is SVGEGT in the germline V gene. The ends were cut back, 8 bases at V and 4 bases at J, with 6 bases in the middle. RNA transcripts served as the template for amplifying TCR beta CDR3 regions. First-round RT-PCR of the TCR CDR3 relied on the HTBI primer set. TCRdb re-analysed the multiplex PCR reads in MiXCR, keeping a single row per CDR3 protein. Among some 360,000 distinct CDR3 sequences listed, approximately 18% were seen once.

The receptor was isolated from a woman aged 40 to 50 with Graves' ophthalmopathy. The chain combines TRBV6-2 or TRBV6-3 with TRBJ1-5; D unclear. The sequencing input was blood. The CDR3 reads CASGHNQPQHF. The CDR3, as DNA: TGTGCCAGCGGCCATAATCAGCCCCAGCATTTT.